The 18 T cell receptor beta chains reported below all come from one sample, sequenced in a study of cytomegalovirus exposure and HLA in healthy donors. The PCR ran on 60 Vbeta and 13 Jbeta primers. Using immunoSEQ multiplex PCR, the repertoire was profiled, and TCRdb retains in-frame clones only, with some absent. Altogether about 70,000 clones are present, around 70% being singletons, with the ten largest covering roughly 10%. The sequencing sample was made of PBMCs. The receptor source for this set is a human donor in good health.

DNA for the CDR3: TGTGCCAGCAGCCAAGAGGAAAGGGGCAGCTTCTATGGCTACACCTTC. Its protein is CASSQEERGSFYGYTF. The chain combines TRBV4-2 with TRBJ1-2, with a possible D match to TRBD1 (5 bases). The CDR3 length is 16 residues. Germline V lookup: CDR1 LGHNA, CDR2 YNFKEQ. Trimming cost V 0 bases and J 4 bases, with 15 bases left between them.

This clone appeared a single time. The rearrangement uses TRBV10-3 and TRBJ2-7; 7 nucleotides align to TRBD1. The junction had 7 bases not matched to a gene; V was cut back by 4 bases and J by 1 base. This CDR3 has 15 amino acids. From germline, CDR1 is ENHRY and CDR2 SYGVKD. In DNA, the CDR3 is TGTGCCATCAGTGTCACCGGGACAGCTTCCTACGAGCAGTACTTC. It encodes CAISVTGTASYEQYF.

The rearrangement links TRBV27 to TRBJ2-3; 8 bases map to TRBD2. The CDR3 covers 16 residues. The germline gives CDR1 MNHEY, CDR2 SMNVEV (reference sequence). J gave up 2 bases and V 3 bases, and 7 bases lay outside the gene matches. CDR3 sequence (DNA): TGTGCCAGCAGTTTGGTGGGCGGGGGGAACACAGATACGCAGTATTTT. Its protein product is CASSLVGGGNTDTQYF.

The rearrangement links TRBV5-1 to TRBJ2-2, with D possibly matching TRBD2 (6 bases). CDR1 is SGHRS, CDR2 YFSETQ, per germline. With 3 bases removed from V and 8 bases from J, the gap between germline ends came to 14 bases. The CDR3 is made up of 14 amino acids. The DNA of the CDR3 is TGCGCCAGCAGCTGGGACTCACTAGAAGGGGAGCTGTTTTTT. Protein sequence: CASSWDSLEGELFF. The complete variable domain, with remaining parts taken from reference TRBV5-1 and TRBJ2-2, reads KAGVTQTPRYLIKTRGQQVTLSCSPISGHRSVSWYQQTPGQGLQFLFEYFSETQRNKGNFPGRFSGRQFSNSRSEMNVSTLELGDSALYLCASSWDSLEGELFFGEGSRLTVL.

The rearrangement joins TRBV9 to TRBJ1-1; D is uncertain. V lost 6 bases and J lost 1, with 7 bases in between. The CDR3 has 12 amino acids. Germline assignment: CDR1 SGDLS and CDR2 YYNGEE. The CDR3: CASKGANTEAFF. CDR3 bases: TGTGCCAGCAAGGGAGCGAACACTGAAGCTTTCTTT.

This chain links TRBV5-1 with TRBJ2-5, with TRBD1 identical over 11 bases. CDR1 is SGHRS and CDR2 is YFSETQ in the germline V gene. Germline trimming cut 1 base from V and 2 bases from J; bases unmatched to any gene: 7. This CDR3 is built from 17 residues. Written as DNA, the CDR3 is TGCGCCAGCAGCTTGCTTGTCGGACAGGGGGCTCAAGAGACCCAGTACTTC. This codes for CASSLLVGQGAQETQYF.

For the CDR3, the DNA is TGTGCCAGCAGCAGACAGGGCCGCTATGGCTACACCTTC. It is translated as CASSRQGRYGYTF. The chain uses TRBV28 and TRBJ1-2; TRBD1 matches 7 bases. The length of the CDR3 is 13 residues. CDR1 and CDR2 (germline): MDHEN, SYDVKM. V was clipped by 6 bases and J by 4 bases; unmatched bases: 5.

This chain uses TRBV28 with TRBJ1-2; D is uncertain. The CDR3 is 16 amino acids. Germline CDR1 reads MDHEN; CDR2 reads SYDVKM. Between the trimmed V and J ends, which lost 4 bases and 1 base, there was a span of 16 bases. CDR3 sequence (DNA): TGTGCCAGCAGTTCCCCGGGAGGCCTCCATAACTATGGCTACACCTTC. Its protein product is CASSSPGGLHNYGYTF.

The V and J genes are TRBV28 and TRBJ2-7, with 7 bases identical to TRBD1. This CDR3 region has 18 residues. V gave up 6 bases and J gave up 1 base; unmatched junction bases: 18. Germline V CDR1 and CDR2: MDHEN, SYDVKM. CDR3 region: CASRGRGQYLTSSYEQYF. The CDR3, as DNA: TGTGCCAGCAGAGGAAGGGGACAGTACCTAACCAGTTCCTACGAGCAGTACTTC.

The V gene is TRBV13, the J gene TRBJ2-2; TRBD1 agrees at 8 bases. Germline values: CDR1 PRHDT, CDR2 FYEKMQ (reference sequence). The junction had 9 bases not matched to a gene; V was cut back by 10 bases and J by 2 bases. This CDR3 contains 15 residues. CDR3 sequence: CATRPGQDNTGELFF. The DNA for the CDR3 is TGTGCCACCAGGCCGGGACAGGACAACACCGGGGAGCTGTTTTTT.

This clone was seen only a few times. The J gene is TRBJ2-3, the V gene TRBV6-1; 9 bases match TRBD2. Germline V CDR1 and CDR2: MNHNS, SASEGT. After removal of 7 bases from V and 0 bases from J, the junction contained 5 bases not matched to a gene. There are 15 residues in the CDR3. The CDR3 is CASMRTSESTDTQYF. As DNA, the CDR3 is TGTGCCAGCATGAGGACTAGCGAGAGCACAGATACGCAGTATTTT.

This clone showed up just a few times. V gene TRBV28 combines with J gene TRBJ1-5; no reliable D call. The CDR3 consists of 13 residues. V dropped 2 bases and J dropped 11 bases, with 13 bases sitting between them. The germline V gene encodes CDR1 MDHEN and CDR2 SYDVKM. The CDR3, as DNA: TGTGCCAGCAGTTTACGCTCCGGGAAAGCCCAGCATTTT. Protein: CASSLRSGKAQHF.

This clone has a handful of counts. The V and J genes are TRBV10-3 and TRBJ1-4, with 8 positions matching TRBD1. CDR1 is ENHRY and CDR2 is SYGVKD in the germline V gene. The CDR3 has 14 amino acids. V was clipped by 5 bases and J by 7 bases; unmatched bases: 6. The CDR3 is CAISRTGKGEKLFF. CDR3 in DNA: TGTGCCATCAGTCGGACAGGGAAGGGTGAAAAACTGTTTTTT.

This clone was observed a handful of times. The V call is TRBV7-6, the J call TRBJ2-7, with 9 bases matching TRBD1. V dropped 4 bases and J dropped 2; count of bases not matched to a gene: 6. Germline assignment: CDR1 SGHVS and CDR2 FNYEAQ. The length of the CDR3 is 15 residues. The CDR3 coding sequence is TGTGCCAGCAGCTCAACAGGGGGCGATGCCTACGAGCAGTACTTC. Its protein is CASSSTGGDAYEQYF.

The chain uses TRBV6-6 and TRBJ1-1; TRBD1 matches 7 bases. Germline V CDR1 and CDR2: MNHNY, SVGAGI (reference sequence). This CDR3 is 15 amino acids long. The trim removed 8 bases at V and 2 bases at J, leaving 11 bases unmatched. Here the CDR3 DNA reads TGTGCCAGCGGAGGCCCCGACAGGGTCAACACTGAAGCTTTCTTT. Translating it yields CASGGPDRVNTEAFF.

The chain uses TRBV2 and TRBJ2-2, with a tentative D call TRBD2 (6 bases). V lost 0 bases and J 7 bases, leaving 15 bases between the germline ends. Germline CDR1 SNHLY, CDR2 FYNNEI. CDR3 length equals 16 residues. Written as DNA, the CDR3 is TGTGCCAGCAGTGAAGCAACCGGGAGAATTGGCGGGGAGCTGTTTTTT. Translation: CASSEATGRIGGELFF.

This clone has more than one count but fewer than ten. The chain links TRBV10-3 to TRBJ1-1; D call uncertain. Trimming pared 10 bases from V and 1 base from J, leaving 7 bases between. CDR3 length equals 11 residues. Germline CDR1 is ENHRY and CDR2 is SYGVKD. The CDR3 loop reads CATEGNTEAFF. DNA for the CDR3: TGTGCCACCGAGGGGAACACTGAAGCTTTCTTT.

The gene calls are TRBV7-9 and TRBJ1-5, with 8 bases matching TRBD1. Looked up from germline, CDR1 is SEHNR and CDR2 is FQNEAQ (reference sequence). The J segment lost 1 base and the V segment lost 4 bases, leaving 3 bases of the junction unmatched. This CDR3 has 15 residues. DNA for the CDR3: TGTGCCAGCAGCTCGGACAGGGTGAGCAATCAGCCCCAGCATTTT. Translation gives CASSSDRVSNQPQHF.